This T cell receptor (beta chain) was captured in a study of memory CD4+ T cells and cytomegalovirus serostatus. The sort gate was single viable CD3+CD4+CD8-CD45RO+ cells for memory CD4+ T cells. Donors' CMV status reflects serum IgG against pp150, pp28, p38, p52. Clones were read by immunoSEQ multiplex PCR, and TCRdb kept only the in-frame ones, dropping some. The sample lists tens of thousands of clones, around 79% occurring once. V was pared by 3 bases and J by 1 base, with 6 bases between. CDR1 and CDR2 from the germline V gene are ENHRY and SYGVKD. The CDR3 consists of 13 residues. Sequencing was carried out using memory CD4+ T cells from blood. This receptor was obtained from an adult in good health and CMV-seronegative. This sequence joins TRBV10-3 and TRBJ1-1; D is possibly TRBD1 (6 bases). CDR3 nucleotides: TGTGCCATCAGTGACAGGGGGAACACTGAAGCTTTCTTT. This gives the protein CAISDRGNTEAFF.